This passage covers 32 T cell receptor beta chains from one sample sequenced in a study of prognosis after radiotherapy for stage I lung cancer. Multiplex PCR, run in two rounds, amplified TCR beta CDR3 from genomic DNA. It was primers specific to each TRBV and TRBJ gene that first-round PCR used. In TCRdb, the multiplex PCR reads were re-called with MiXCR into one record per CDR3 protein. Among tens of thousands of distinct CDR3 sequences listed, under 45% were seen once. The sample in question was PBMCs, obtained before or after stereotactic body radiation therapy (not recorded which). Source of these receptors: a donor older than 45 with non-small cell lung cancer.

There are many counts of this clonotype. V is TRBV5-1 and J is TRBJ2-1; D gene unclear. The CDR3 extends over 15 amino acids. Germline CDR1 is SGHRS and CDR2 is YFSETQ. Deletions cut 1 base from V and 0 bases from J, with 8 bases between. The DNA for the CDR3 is TGCGCCAGCAGCTTGTACTCTAGCTCCTACAATGAGCAGTTCTTC. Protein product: CASSLYSSSYNEQFF.

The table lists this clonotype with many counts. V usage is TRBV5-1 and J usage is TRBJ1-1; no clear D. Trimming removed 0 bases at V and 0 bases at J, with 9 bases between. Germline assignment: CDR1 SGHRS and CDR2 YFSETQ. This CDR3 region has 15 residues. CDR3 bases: TGCGCCAGCAGCTTGGGACTCTGGATGAACACTGAAGCTTTCTTT. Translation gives CASSLGLWMNTEAFF.

The CDR3 bases are TGTGCCAGCATGGGGGGGGGGCTAGTGACGTTCACAGATACGCAGTATTTT. Encoded protein: CASMGGGLVTFTDTQYF. This rearrangement joins TRBV7-6 to TRBJ2-3; D might be TRBD2 (7 bases). V gave up 7 bases and J gave up 2 bases, with 22 bases separating them. Germline values: CDR1 SGHVS, CDR2 FNYEAQ. The CDR3 length is 17 residues.

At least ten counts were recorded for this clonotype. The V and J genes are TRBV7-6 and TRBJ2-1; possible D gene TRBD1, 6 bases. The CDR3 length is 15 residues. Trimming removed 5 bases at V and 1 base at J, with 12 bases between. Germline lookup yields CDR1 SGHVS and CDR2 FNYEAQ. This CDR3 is CASSGQSESYNEQFF. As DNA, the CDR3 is TGTGCCAGCAGCGGACAGTCGGAATCCTACAATGAGCAGTTCTTC.

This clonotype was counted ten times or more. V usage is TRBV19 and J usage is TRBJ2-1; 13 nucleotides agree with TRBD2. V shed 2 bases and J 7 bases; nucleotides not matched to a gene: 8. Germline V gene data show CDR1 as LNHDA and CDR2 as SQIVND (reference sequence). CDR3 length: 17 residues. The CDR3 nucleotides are TGTGCCAGTAGTATATGGACTAGCGGGAGCAGAGGTAATGAGCAGTTCTTC. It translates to CASSIWTSGSRGNEQFF.

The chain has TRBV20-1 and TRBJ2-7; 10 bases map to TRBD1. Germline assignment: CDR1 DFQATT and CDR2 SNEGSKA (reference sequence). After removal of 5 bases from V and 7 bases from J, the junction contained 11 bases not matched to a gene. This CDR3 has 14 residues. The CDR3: CSAPGTGDFWEQYF. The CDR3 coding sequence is TGCAGTGCTCCCGGGACAGGGGACTTCTGGGAGCAGTACTTC.

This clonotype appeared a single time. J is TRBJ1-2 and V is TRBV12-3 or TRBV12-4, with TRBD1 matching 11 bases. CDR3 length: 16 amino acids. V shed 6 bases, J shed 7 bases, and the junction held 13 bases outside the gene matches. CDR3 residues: CASSAWTGGVRVGYTF. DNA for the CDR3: TGTGCCAGCAGCGCCTGGACAGGGGGCGTTCGGGTTGGCTACACCTTC.

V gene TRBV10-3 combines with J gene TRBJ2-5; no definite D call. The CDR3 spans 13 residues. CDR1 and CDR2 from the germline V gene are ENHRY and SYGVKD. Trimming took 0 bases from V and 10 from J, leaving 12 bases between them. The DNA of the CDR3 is TGTGCCATCAGTGAGTCGACCGGAGCGATCCAGTACTTC. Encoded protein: CAISESTGAIQYF.

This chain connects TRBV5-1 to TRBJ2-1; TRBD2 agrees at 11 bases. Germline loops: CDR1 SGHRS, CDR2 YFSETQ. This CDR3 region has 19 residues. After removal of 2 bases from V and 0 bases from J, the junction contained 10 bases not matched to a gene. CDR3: CASSFSGTSGASSYNEQFF. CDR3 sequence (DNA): TGCGCCAGCAGCTTCTCCGGGACTAGCGGCGCAAGCTCCTACAATGAGCAGTTCTTC. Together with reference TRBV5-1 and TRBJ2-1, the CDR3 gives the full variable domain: KAGVTQTPRYLIKTRGQQVTLSCSPISGHRSVSWYQQTPGQGLQFLFEYFSETQRNKGNFPGRFSGRQFSNSRSEMNVSTLELGDSALYLCASSFSGTSGASSYNEQFFGPGTRLTVL.

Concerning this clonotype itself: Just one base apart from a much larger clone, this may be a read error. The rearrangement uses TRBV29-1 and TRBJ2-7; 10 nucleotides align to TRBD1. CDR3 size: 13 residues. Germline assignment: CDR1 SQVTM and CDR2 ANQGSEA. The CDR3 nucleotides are TGCAGCGTTGAGACAGGGGGCTACTACGATCAGTACTTC. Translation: CSVETGGYYDQYF.

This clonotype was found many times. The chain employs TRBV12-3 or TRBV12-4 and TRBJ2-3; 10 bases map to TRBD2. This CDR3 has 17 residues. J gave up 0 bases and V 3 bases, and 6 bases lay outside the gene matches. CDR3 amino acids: CASSFRLAGPSTDTQYF. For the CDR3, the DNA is TGTGCCAGCAGTTTCCGACTAGCGGGTCCTAGCACAGATACGCAGTATTTT.

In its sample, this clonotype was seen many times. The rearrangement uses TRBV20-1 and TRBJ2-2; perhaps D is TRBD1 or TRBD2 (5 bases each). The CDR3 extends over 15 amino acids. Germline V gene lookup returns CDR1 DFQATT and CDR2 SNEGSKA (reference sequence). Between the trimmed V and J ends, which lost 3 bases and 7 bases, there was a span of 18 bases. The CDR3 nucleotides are TGCAGTGCTAGGGCCCTGGGGGAAAGTGACGGGGAGCTGTTTTTT. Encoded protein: CSARALGESDGELFF.

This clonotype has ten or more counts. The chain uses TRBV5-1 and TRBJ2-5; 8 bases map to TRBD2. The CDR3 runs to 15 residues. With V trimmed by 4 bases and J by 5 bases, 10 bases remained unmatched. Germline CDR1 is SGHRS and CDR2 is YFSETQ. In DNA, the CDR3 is TGCGCCAGCAGCCCGGGAGCGGGAGTTGTGGAGACCCAGTACTTC. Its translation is CASSPGAGVVETQYF. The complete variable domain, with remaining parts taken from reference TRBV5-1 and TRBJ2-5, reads KAGVTQTPRYLIKTRGQQVTLSCSPISGHRSVSWYQQTPGQGLQFLFEYFSETQRNKGNFPGRFSGRQFSNSRSEMNVSTLELGDSALYLCASSPGAGVVETQYFGPGTRLLVL.

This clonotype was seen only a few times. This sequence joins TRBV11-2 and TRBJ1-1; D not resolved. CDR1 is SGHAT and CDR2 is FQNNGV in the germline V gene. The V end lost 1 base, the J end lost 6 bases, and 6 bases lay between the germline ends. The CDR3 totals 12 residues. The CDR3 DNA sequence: TGTGCCAGCAGCTTAGGAACGTCTGAAGCTTTCTTT. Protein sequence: CASSLGTSEAFF.

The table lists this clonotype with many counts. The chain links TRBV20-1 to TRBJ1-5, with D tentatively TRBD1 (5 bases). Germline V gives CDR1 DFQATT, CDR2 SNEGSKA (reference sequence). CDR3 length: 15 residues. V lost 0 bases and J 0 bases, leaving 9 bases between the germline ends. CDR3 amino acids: CSARDRVYSNQPQHF. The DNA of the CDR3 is TGCAGTGCTAGAGACAGGGTTTATAGCAATCAGCCCCAGCATTTT.

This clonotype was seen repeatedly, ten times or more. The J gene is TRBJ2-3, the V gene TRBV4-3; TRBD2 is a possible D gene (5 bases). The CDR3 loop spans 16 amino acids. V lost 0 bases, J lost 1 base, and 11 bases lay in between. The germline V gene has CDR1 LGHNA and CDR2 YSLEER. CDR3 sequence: CASSQDTFGGTDTQYF. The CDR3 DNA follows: TGCGCCAGCAGCCAAGATACTTTCGGGGGCACAGATACGCAGTATTTT.

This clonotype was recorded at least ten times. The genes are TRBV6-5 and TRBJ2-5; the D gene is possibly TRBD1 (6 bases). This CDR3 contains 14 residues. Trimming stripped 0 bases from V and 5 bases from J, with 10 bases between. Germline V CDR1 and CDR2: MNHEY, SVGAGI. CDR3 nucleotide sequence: TGTGCCAGCAGTTACTCGACAGGCGAGGAGACCCAGTACTTC. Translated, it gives CASSYSTGEETQYF.

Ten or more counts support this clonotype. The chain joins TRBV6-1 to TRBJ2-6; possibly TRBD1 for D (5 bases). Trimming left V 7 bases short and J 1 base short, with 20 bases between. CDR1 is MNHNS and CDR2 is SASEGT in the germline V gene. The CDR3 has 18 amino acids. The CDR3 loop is CASTDSPLDFSGANVLTF. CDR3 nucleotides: TGTGCCAGCACCGACAGCCCTCTAGACTTTTCTGGGGCCAACGTCCTGACTTTC.

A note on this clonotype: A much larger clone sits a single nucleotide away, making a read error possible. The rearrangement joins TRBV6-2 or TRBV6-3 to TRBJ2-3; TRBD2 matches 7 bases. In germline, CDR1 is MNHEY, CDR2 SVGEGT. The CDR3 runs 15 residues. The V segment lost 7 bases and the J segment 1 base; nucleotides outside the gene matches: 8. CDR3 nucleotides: TGTGCCAGCATCCTCCTAGCGGCCGGCACAGATACGCAGTATTTT. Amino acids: CASILLAAGTDTQYF.

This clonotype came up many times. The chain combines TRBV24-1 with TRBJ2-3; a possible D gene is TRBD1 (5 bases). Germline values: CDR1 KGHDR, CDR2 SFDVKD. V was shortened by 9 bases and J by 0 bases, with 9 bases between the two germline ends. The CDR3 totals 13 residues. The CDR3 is CATETASTDTQYF. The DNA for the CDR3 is TGTGCCACCGAGACAGCTAGCACAGATACGCAGTATTTT.

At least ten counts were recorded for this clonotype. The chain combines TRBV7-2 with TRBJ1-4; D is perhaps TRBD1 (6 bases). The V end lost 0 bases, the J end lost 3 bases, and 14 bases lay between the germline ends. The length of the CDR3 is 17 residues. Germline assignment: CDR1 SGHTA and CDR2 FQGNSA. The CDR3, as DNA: TGTGCCAGCAGCTTAGCTTTCCGTAGACAGGCTAATGAAAAACTGTTTTTT. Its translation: CASSLAFRRQANEKLFF.

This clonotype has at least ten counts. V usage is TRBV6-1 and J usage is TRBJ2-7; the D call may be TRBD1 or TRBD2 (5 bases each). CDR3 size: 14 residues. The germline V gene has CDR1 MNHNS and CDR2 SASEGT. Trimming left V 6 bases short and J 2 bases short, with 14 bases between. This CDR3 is CASSTTGTAYEQYF. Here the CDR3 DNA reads TGTGCCAGCAGCACGACCGGGACCGCCTACGAGCAGTACTTC.

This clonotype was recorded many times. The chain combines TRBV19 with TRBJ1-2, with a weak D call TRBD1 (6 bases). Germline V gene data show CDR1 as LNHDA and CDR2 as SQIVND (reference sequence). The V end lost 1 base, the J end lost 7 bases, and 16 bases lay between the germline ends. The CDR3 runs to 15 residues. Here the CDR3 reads CASSIGGGGASGYTF. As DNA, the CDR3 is TGTGCCAGTAGTATAGGAGGCGGGGGCGCGTCTGGCTACACCTTC.

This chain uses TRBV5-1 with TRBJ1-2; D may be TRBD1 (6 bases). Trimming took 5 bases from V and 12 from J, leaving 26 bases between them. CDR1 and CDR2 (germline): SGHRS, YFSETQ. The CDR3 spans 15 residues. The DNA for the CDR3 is TGCGCCAGCAGTCTTACAGGGAATTTGGACTATGGACACACCTTC. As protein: CASSLTGNLDYGHTF.

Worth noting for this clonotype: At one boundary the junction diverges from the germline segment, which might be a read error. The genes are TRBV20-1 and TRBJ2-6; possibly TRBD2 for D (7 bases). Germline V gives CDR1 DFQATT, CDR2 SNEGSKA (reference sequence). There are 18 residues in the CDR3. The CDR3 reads CSSRGGEGTCSGANVLTF. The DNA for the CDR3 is TGCAGTTCTAGAGGGGGGGAAGGGACGTGCTCTGGGGCCAACGTCCTGACTTTC.

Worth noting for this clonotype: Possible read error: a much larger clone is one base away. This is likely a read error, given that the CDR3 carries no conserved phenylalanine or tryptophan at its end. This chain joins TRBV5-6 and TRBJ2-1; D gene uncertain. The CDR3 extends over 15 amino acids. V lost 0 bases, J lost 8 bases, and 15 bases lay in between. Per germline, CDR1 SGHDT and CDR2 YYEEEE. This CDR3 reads CASSLGITEIHEQFL. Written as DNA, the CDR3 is TGTGCCAGCAGCTTGGGCATTACCGAGATACATGAGCAGTTCCTC.

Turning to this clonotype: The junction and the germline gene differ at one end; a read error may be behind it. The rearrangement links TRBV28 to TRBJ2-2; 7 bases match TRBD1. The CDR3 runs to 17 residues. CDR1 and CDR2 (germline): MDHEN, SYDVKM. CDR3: CASSLYGQVRYTGELFF. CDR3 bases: TGTGCCAGCAGTTTGTACGGACAGGTAAGGTACACCGGTGAGCTGTTTTTT.

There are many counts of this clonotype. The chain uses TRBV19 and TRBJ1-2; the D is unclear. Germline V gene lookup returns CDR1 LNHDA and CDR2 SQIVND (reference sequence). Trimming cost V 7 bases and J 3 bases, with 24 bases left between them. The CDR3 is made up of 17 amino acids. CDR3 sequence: CASTLLYLTDGDYGYTF. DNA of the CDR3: TGTGCCAGTACCCTTCTTTATCTGACCGACGGGGACTATGGCTACACCTTC.

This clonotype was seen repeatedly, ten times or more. The CDR3 reads CASSLVGGPGEAFF. The DNA for the CDR3 is TGTGCCAGCAGCTTAGTAGGTGGGCCCGGTGAAGCTTTCTTT. The V call is TRBV7-9, the J call TRBJ1-1, with D unclear. This CDR3 has 14 residues. Per germline, CDR1 SEHNR and CDR2 FQNEAQ (reference sequence). V was shortened by 1 base and J by 7 bases, with 13 bases between the two germline ends. The whole variable domain, filled in from reference TRBV7-9 and TRBJ1-1, reads DTGVSQNPRHKITKRGQNVTFRCDPISEHNRLYWYRQTLGQGPEFLTYFQNEAQLEKSRLLSDRFSAERPKGSFSTLEIQRTEQGDSAMYLCASSLVGGPGEAFFGQGTRLTVV.

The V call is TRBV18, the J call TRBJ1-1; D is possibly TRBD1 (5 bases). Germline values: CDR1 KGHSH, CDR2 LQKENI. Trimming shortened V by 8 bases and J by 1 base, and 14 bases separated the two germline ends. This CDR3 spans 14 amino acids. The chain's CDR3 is CASVPGTGNTEAFF. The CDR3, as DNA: TGTGCCAGCGTGCCGGGGACCGGGAACACTGAAGCTTTCTTT.

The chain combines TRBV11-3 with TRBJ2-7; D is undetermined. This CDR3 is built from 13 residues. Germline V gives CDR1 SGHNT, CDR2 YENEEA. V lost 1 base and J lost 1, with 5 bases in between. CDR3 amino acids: CASSLGVSYEQYF. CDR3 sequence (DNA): TGTGCCAGCAGCTTAGGTGTTTCCTACGAGCAGTACTTC.

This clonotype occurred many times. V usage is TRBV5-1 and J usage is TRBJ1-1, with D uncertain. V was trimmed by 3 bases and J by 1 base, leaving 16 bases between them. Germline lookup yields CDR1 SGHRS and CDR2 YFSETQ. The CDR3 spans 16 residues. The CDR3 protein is CASSSIPFPGNTEAFF. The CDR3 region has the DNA TGCGCCAGCAGCTCCATACCCTTCCCAGGGAACACTGAAGCTTTCTTT.